This passage covers 9 T cell receptor beta chains from one sample sequenced in a study of T cell responses to AZD1222 COVID-19 vaccine (dated by TCRdb to the early 2020s). The sample's time point label is to be understood as: about 28 days (+/-7) after the second vaccine dose. Library preparation was by the immunoSEQ multiplex PCR assay. Here the immuneACCESS table is served through TCRdb, limited to in-frame sequences with V and J called. Missing clones are a known gap in these copies; in checked studies unresolved V genes cover under half, and the rest lacks a known reason. For this sample the table gives about 94,000 clones, of which 85% were detected only once. Roughly 4.5% of the sample comes from the top ten. Sequenced here: peripheral blood, sampled 28 days after the second AZD1222 dose. Receptors originate from an adult who received the AZD1222 COVID-19 vaccine.

The genes are TRBV10-3 and TRBJ2-1, with 8 bases aligning to TRBD1. V was pared by 7 bases and J by 9 bases, with 11 bases of the junction left unmatched. The CDR3 runs 14 residues. Germline V CDR1 and CDR2: ENHRY, SYGVKD. CDR3 in amino acids: CAITGQGGKGEQFF. The CDR3 coding sequence is TGTGCCATCACCGGACAGGGTGGAAAAGGTGAGCAGTTCTTC.

The chain links TRBV19 to TRBJ1-5, with D perhaps TRBD1 (6 bases). V lost 3 bases and J 4 bases, leaving 10 bases between the germline ends. CDR1 is LNHDA and CDR2 is SQIVND in the germline V gene (reference sequence). The CDR3 has 14 amino acids. CDR3 DNA: TGTGCCAGTAGTATCGGGGGGGCGAATCAGCCCCAGCATTTT. Translated: CASSIGGANQPQHF.

The J gene is TRBJ2-7, the V gene TRBV18; maybe TRBD1 (5 bases). CDR3 length: 15 amino acids. Trimming left V 2 bases short and J 3 bases short, with 14 bases between. Germline values: CDR1 KGHSH, CDR2 LQKENI. The CDR3 coding sequence is TGTGCCAGCTCACCATCTCCGGCCGGACACTACGAGCAGTACTTC. Translation gives CASSPSPAGHYEQYF.

V gene TRBV6-6 combines with J gene TRBJ2-2; a possible D gene is TRBD1 (5 bases). CDR1 MNHNY and CDR2 SVGAGI come from the germline V gene (reference sequence). V gave up 2 bases and J gave up 3 bases, with 10 bases separating them. The CDR3 has 15 residues. The chain's CDR3 is CASSYGQGDTGELFF. Here the CDR3 DNA reads TGTGCCAGCAGTTACGGGCAGGGCGACACCGGGGAGCTGTTTTTT.

The chain combines TRBV19 with TRBJ2-4, with 12 bases identical to TRBD1. The V gene end was trimmed by 4 bases and the J gene end by 5 bases; junction bases not matched to a gene: 9. The CDR3 extends over 17 amino acids. The germline CDR1 and CDR2 sequences are LNHDA and SQIVND (reference sequence). The DNA for the CDR3 is TGTGCCAGTAGTAGGACACGGGACAGGGGGCTCCAAAACATTCAGTACTTC. Translating it yields CASSRTRDRGLQNIQYF.

The V gene is TRBV5-1, the J gene TRBJ2-1, with 14 bases matching TRBD2. Trimming cost V 4 bases and J 1 base; bases outside gene matches: 7. This CDR3 spans 18 amino acids. Germline CDR1 and CDR2: SGHRS and YFSETQ. CDR3: CASSPGTSGRGSYNEQFF. CDR3 nucleotide sequence: TGCGCCAGCAGCCCCGGGACTAGCGGGAGAGGGTCCTACAATGAGCAGTTCTTC.

This chain connects TRBV3-1 (or the pseudogene TRBV3-2) to TRBJ1-4; possible D gene TRBD1, 5 bases. Germline-derived CDR1 and CDR2 are LGHDT and YNNKEL (reference sequence). The V end lost 4 bases, the J end lost 8 bases, and 20 bases lay between the germline ends. The CDR3 is 16 amino acids. CDR3 region: CASSPGGAGLGEKLFF. The CDR3 nucleotides are TGTGCCAGCAGCCCGGGAGGGGCGGGGCTCGGAGAAAAACTGTTTTTT.

The chain uses TRBV11-2 and TRBJ2-7; D not certain. CDR1 and CDR2 from the germline V gene are SGHAT and FQNNGV. The length of the CDR3 is 14 residues. V was cut by 5 bases and J by 7 bases, with 18 bases left in between. CDR3 amino acids: CASSADVNLKEQYF. CDR3 nucleotide sequence: TGTGCCAGCAGCGCCGACGTTAACCTTAAAGAGCAGTACTTC.

The gene calls are TRBV5-4 and TRBJ2-7; 9 nucleotides agree with TRBD1. Germline loops: CDR1 SGHNT, CDR2 YYREEE (reference sequence). Trimming removed 4 bases from V and 3 bases from J; junction bases left unmatched: 5. This CDR3 comprises 14 residues. The CDR3 nucleotides read TGTGCCAGCAGCCCCGGGACAGGGAGCTACGAGCAGTACTTC. This sequence encodes CASSPGTGSYEQYF.